Below are 29 T cell receptor beta chains sequenced from a single sample in a study of blood T cell repertoires in COVID-19. The data were produced by immunoSEQ multiplex PCR, yet TCRdb's version contains in-frame clones alone and is incomplete. The profile shows 250,000 to 300,000 clones, roughly 85% of them singletons. Sequencing was done on a sample of peripheral blood. These receptors came from a man in his forties or fifties with active or convalescent COVID-19.

The J gene is TRBJ2-5, the V gene TRBV10-3; 12 positions agree with TRBD2. CDR3 length: 18 residues. V lost 2 bases and J lost 5; bases outside the gene matches: 12. Germline V gene sequence: CDR1 ENHRY, CDR2 SYGVKD. The CDR3 region has the DNA TGTGCCATCAGTGAGCACGTCGCTAGCGGGAGGGCCAGGGAGACCCAGTACTTC. It specifies CAISEHVASGRARETQYF.

This chain uses TRBV14 with TRBJ2-4; 14 bases fit TRBD2. The CDR3 is made up of 20 amino acids. The junction had 11 bases not matched to a gene; V was cut back by 4 bases and J by 0 bases. The germline V gene encodes CDR1 SGHDN and CDR2 FVKESK. CDR3 sequence reads: CASSPRLAGGPKRAKNIQYF. The DNA for the CDR3 is TGTGCCAGCAGCCCGAGACTAGCGGGAGGGCCGAAGAGAGCCAAAAACATTCAGTACTTC.

V and J are TRBV5-5 and TRBJ1-6; TRBD1 might be the D (6 bases). This CDR3 has 18 residues. Germline V gives CDR1 SGHKS, CDR2 YYEKEE (reference sequence). Trimming cost V 2 bases and J 1 base, with 16 bases left between them. CDR3 region: CASSFRGARTSYNSPLHF. DNA of the CDR3: TGTGCCAGCAGCTTCAGGGGAGCTCGGACGTCCTATAATTCACCCCTCCACTTT. Variable domain in full (rest from reference TRBV5-5 and TRBJ1-6): DAGVTQSPTHLIKTRGQQVTLRCSPISGHKSVSWYQQVLGQGPQFIFQYYEKEERGRGNFPDRFSARQFPNYSSELNVNALLLGDSALYLCASSFRGARTSYNSPLHFGNGTRLTVT.

This sequence joins TRBV12-3 or TRBV12-4 and TRBJ1-1; possible D gene TRBD1, 6 bases. This CDR3 is built from 12 residues. Trimming took off 5 bases at V and 4 bases at J, with 8 bases between the two ends. In DNA, the CDR3 is TGTGCCAGCAGTCAAGGGGGCACTGAAGCTTTCTTT. The encoded protein is CASSQGGTEAFF.

CDR3 DNA: TGTGCCAGCAGAGAACCGGGACAGACTCAACCCCTCCACTTT. Its translation: CASREPGQTQPLHF. The V and J genes are TRBV2 and TRBJ1-6; TRBD1 matches at 7 bases. The trim removed 6 bases at V and 12 bases at J, leaving 11 bases unmatched. CDR3 length: 14 amino acids. CDR1 and CDR2 from the germline V gene are SNHLY and FYNNEI.

The V and J genes are TRBV28 and TRBJ2-7; TRBD1 matches 8 bases. CDR1 is MDHEN and CDR2 is SYDVKM in the germline V gene. CDR3 length: 18 residues. The V gene end was trimmed by 3 bases and the J gene end by 6 bases; junction bases not matched to a gene: 19. The DNA for the CDR3 is TGTGCCAGCAGTTTTGTTTCGGGGCGACAGGGGCCCTCCCTCGAGCAGTACTTC. Encoded protein: CASSFVSGRQGPSLEQYF. The full variable domain, rest sourced from reference TRBV28 and TRBJ2-7, is DVKVTQSSRYLVKRTGEKVFLECVQDMDHENMFWYRQDPGLGLRLIYFSYDVKMKEKGDIPEGYSVSREKKERFSLILESASTNQTSMYLCASSFVSGRQGPSLEQYFGPGTRLTVT.

V usage is TRBV11-2 and J usage is TRBJ2-1; D remains ambiguous. This CDR3 has 13 residues. Trimming took 8 bases from V and 12 from J, leaving 20 bases between them. Germline V lookup: CDR1 SGHAT, CDR2 FQNNGV. In DNA, the CDR3 is TGTGCCAGCCAACGTTTGGTCGAAAGGAGGCAGTTCTTC. Its translation is CASQRLVERRQFF.

This clone appeared a single time. This chain links TRBV25-1 with TRBJ2-7; unclear D gene. CDR3 size: 15 residues. V was shortened by 4 bases and J by 5 bases, with 18 bases between the two germline ends. Germline CDR1 MGHDK, CDR2 SYGVNS. In DNA, the CDR3 is TGTGCCAGCAGTGCAGGTACCCTGTATGTGGACGAGCAGTACTTC. As protein: CASSAGTLYVDEQYF.

This chain connects TRBV19 to TRBJ1-1; D unclear. With 7 bases removed from V and 0 bases from J, the gap between germline ends came to 9 bases. Germline loops: CDR1 LNHDA, CDR2 SQIVND (reference sequence). This CDR3 has 13 residues. The CDR3 nucleotides are TGTGCCAGTACTAAGGAGATGAACACTGAAGCTTTCTTT. Translation: CASTKEMNTEAFF.

J is TRBJ1-4 and V is TRBV18; TRBD1 matches 7 bases. V shed 5 bases, J shed 6 bases, and the junction held 3 bases outside the gene matches. The germline V gene has CDR1 KGHSH and CDR2 LQKENI. The CDR3 has 13 amino acids. The CDR3 reads CASSSGQYEKLFF. The CDR3 bases are TGTGCCAGCTCATCGGGACAGTATGAAAAACTGTTTTTT.

CDR3 DNA: TGTGCCAGCAGTTTTGGCAGGGCCTACGAGCAGTACTTC. Protein sequence: CASSFGRAYEQYF. The chain uses TRBV12-3 or TRBV12-4 and TRBJ2-7; weak D call: TRBD1 (5 bases). The CDR3 totals 13 residues. V was shortened by 3 bases and J by 2 bases, with 8 bases between the two germline ends.

This chain joins TRBV3-1 (or the pseudogene TRBV3-2) and TRBJ1-2; D is possibly TRBD1 (5 bases). Trimming took 4 bases from V and 5 from J, leaving 20 bases between them. The CDR3 is made up of 16 amino acids. Germline CDR1 and CDR2: LGHDT and YNNKEL (reference sequence). The chain's CDR3 is CASSRSFRGDGYGYTF. CDR3 coding DNA: TGTGCCAGCAGCCGCTCCTTTCGGGGGGATGGATATGGCTACACCTTC.

V usage is TRBV6-1 and J usage is TRBJ1-1; TRBD1 is a possible D gene (5 bases). V lost 0 bases, J lost 5 bases, and 10 bases lay in between. The CDR3 loop spans 14 amino acids. Germline loops: CDR1 MNHNS, CDR2 SASEGT. The CDR3 DNA reads as TGTGCCAGCAGTGAAGCTGGGGGGAAGACTGAAGCTTTCTTT. Its protein is CASSEAGGKTEAFF.

This clone showed up many times. The chain recombines TRBV5-6 with TRBJ2-3, with D possibly being TRBD1 (6 bases). This CDR3 is 14 amino acids long. Germline V gives CDR1 SGHDT, CDR2 YYEEEE. V was cut by 7 bases and J by 4 bases, with 16 bases left in between. The CDR3 is CASYTGPRADTQYF. The DNA of the CDR3 is TGTGCCAGCTACACAGGGCCCAGGGCAGATACGCAGTATTTT.

J is TRBJ2-2 and V is TRBV5-1; D remains unclear. V shed 3 bases and J shed 1 base, with 7 bases lying between them. This CDR3 contains 14 residues. Germline V lookup: CDR1 SGHRS, CDR2 YFSETQ. Here the CDR3 reads CASSSRQNTGELFF. The CDR3 nucleotides are TGCGCCAGCAGCTCACGACAGAACACCGGGGAGCTGTTTTTT.

The rearrangement joins TRBV29-1 to TRBJ2-1, with D possibly TRBD2 on 6 matching bases. The CDR3 runs 14 residues. Germline CDR1 is SQVTM and CDR2 is ANQGSEA. With 4 bases removed from V and 0 bases from J, the gap between germline ends came to 10 bases. As DNA, the CDR3 is TGCAGCGTTGTGGTCGGGAGCTCCTACAATGAGCAGTTCTTC. It is translated as CSVVVGSSYNEQFF.

The V and J genes are TRBV9 and TRBJ2-4; no reliable D call. V was cut by 0 bases and J by 0 bases, with 10 bases left in between. The CDR3 spans 16 residues. The germline V gene encodes CDR1 SGDLS and CDR2 YYNGEE. This CDR3 is CASSVADSLAKNIQYF. The CDR3 bases are TGTGCCAGCAGCGTAGCCGACTCGTTAGCCAAAAACATTCAGTACTTC.

J is TRBJ2-7 and V is TRBV6-2 or TRBV6-3; the match to TRBD2 covers 8 bases. Germline lookup yields CDR1 MNHEY and CDR2 SVGEGT. The CDR3 is made up of 15 amino acids. V trimming: 4 bases; J trimming: 3 bases; junction bases outside the gene matches: 8. Here the CDR3 reads CASSSGGSGSYEQYF. The CDR3 DNA sequence: TGTGCCAGCAGTTCCGGTGGGAGCGGGAGCTACGAGCAGTACTTC.

The V call is TRBV5-6, the J call TRBJ2-7; D not resolved. Per germline, CDR1 SGHDT and CDR2 YYEEEE. V dropped 4 bases and J dropped 7 bases, with 12 bases sitting between them. The CDR3 totals 12 residues. CDR3 coding DNA: TGTGCCAGCAGCATAACCCTAGGAGAGCAGTACTTC. Translation gives CASSITLGEQYF.

This clone rates as medium-sized (0.01 to 0.1%). The genes are TRBV11-2 and TRBJ2-7; no definite D call. Trimming left V 1 base short and J 9 bases short, with 10 bases between. The CDR3 extends over 12 amino acids. The germline CDR1 and CDR2 sequences are SGHAT and FQNNGV. CDR3 in DNA: TGTGCCAGCAGCTTAGGAATCGAGCGGCAGTACTTC. Its translation is CASSLGIERQYF.

The gene calls are TRBV3-1 (or the pseudogene TRBV3-2) and TRBJ2-7; TRBD2 is a possible D gene (5 bases). CDR1 is LGHDT and CDR2 is YNNKEL in the germline V gene (reference sequence). Trimming stripped 2 bases from V and 6 bases from J, with 8 bases between. There are 12 residues in the CDR3. The CDR3 loop reads CASSQIEGEQYF. The DNA of the CDR3 is TGTGCCAGCAGCCAAATAGAGGGCGAGCAGTACTTC.

This clone has only one observation. V and J are TRBV6-2 or TRBV6-3 and TRBJ2-7, with 7 bases that match TRBD1. The CDR3 consists of 13 residues. Germline V gene data show CDR1 as MNHEY and CDR2 as SVGEGT. J was trimmed by 2 bases and V by 4 bases; bases with no gene match: 2. The CDR3 protein is CASSWDRAYEQYF. CDR3 DNA sequence: TGTGCCAGCAGTTGGGACAGAGCCTACGAGCAGTACTTC.

The chain is built from TRBV7-2 and TRBJ2-3; D is unclear. Trimming shortened V by 5 bases and J by 1 base, and 13 bases separated the two germline ends. The length of the CDR3 is 15 residues. From germline, CDR1 is SGHTA and CDR2 FQGNSA. CDR3 sequence reads: CASSRLFAGTDTQYF. CDR3 sequence (DNA): TGTGCCAGCAGCCGCCTATTCGCGGGCACAGATACGCAGTATTTT.

This chain connects TRBV30 to TRBJ1-1, with D possibly being TRBD1 (5 bases). Germline V lookup: CDR1 GTSNPN, CDR2 SVGIG (reference sequence). The germline V and J ends were trimmed by 0 bases and 6 bases, with 11 bases remaining between them. CDR3 length: 13 residues. As DNA, the CDR3 is TGTGCCTGGAGTGTAGCGCGGGGGGCTGAAGCTTTCTTT. This encodes CAWSVARGAEAFF. Using reference TRBV30 and TRBJ1-1 for the parts outside the CDR3, the full variable domain is SQTIHQWPATLVQPVGSPLSLECTVEGTSNPNLYWYRQAAGRGLQLLFYSVGIGQISSEVPQNLSASRPQDRQFILSSKKLLLSDSGFYLCAWSVARGAEAFFGQGTRLTVV.

This clone has a single count. The genes are TRBV19 and TRBJ1-5; maybe TRBD1 (5 bases). Per germline, CDR1 LNHDA and CDR2 SQIVND (reference sequence). The CDR3 is 14 amino acids. V gave up 7 bases and J gave up 7 bases, with 17 bases separating them. The CDR3 DNA reads as TGTGCCAGTACCAGGACACTTTTTGGGCAGCCCCAGCATTTT. Encoded protein: CASTRTLFGQPQHF. The variable domain in full, completed from reference TRBV19 and TRBJ1-5, reads DGGITQSPKYLFRKEGQNVTLSCEQNLNHDAMYWYRQDPGQGLRLIYYSQIVNDFQKGDIAEGYSVSREKKESFPLTVTSAQKNPTAFYLCASTRTLFGQPQHFGDGTRLSIL.

This chain uses TRBV4-1 with TRBJ2-7, with a tentative D call TRBD2 (5 bases). V lost 1 base and J 1 base, leaving 11 bases between the germline ends. CDR1 and CDR2 (germline): MGHRA, YSYEKL. This CDR3 has 15 residues. CDR3 sequence: CASSQVRTGSYEQYF. The DNA for the CDR3 is TGCGCCAGCAGCCAAGTCAGGACGGGGTCCTACGAGCAGTACTTC.

This chain connects TRBV9 to TRBJ2-2; no definite D call. Germline V lookup: CDR1 SGDLS, CDR2 YYNGEE. Trimming pared 3 bases from V and 5 bases from J, leaving 8 bases between. This CDR3 contains 13 residues. The CDR3 region has the DNA TGTGCCAGCAGCGGGAGTCGGACCGGGGAGCTGTTTTTT. Its protein product is CASSGSRTGELFF.

The chain has TRBV6-1 and TRBJ1-4; D is perhaps TRBD1 (5 bases). Trimming stripped 1 base from V and 4 bases from J, with 13 bases between. The germline gives CDR1 MNHNS, CDR2 SASEGT. This CDR3 comprises 16 residues. The CDR3 region has the DNA TGTGCCAGCAGTGAAGGGGGGGGACGGCGTAATGAAAAACTGTTTTTT. It encodes CASSEGGGRRNEKLFF.

This rearrangement joins TRBV5-6 to TRBJ2-5, with 10 bases lining up with TRBD2. With V trimmed by 3 bases and J by 0 bases, 2 bases remained unmatched. CDR1 SGHDT and CDR2 YYEEEE come from the germline V gene. This CDR3 has 15 residues. The CDR3 protein is CASSSLAGDQETQYF. In nucleotides, the CDR3 is TGTGCCAGCAGCTCTCTAGCGGGAGACCAAGAGACCCAGTACTTC.